Reported below is one T cell receptor (beta chain). This entry is derived from a study of blood T cells in healthy people across ages. CDR3 length: 15 amino acids. Germline CDR1 MNHEY, CDR2 SVGAGI. Trimming took off 8 bases at V and 0 bases at J, with 14 bases between the two ends. A J-beta primer mix and a sample-barcoded 5' primer were used in a second PCR of roughly 7 to 12 cycles. Via MiXCR, TCRdb re-called the 5' RACE reads, giving one row per CDR3 protein. Of approximately 760,000 distinct CDR3 sequences listed, 25% are singletons. The same sample was also used in a study of T cells of mothers and their children.

Sequenced sample: blood. The V and J genes are TRBV6-5 and TRBJ1-3, with D tentatively TRBD1 (5 bases). This sequence was found in a boy aged 10-17 years in good health. The CDR3 region has the DNA TGTGCCAGCGGATCTGGGAGGGGCTCTGGAAACACCATATATTTT. Its translation is CASGSGRGSGNTIYF.